Each of the 27 T cell receptor beta chains below was sequenced from the same sample in a study of T cells in Graves' hyperthyroidism and ophthalmopathy (dated 2019 in TCRdb). The library was obtained by multiplex PCR. TCRdb records Illumina HiSeq 2000 as the sequencer. Amplification of TCR beta CDR3 regions was carried out from RNA transcripts. The first round of RT-PCR for the TCR CDR3 was performed with the HTBI primer set and the Qiagen OneStep RT-PCR kit. TCRdb trimmed the raw reads at Q25, called clones with MiXCR and kept productive beta chains. Duplicate CDR3 protein sequences are folded into a single record with the most common DNA and genes. Here the sample has hundreds of thousands of distinct CDR3 sequences; approximately 44% occur a single time. The biggest ten clones account for about 7.8% of the sample. Sequencing input: peripheral blood or thyroid tissue (not recorded which). These receptors were collected from a young woman with Graves' hyperthyroidism. Donor details come from another sample of the same person, matched by shared clones.

The chain carries TRBV12-3 or TRBV12-4 and TRBJ1-6; 9 nucleotides line up with TRBD1. V lost 6 bases to trimming and J lost 6 bases; unmatched junction nucleotides: 9. The CDR3 runs 16 residues. CDR3: CASSPRTGVGNSPLHF. The CDR3 DNA is TGTGCCAGCAGCCCAAGGACAGGGGTCGGTAATTCACCCCTCCACTTT.

This clonotype was counted a few times. V and J are TRBV7-9 and TRBJ1-1, with 7 bases fitting TRBD1. Trimming took 7 bases from V and 1 from J; bases not matched to a gene: 3. The CDR3 is made up of 13 amino acids. Germline values: CDR1 SEHNR, CDR2 FQNEAQ (reference sequence). CDR3 amino acids: CASTWTGNTEAFF. In DNA, the CDR3 is TGTGCCAGCACCTGGACAGGGAACACTGAAGCTTTCTTT.

This clonotype was recorded many times. V usage is TRBV10-3 and J usage is TRBJ2-5; D may be TRBD2 (6 bases). Trimming shortened V by 5 bases and J by 3 bases, and 13 bases separated the two germline ends. CDR1 and CDR2 from the germline V gene are ENHRY and SYGVKD. The CDR3 extends over 14 amino acids. The CDR3: CAISPAGGEETQYF. CDR3 in DNA: TGTGCCATCAGTCCCGCTGGAGGGGAAGAGACCCAGTACTTC.

This clonotype was seen many times. The V call is TRBV11-2, the J call TRBJ1-1; the D gene is possibly TRBD1 (5 bases). Trimming removed 5 bases from V and 2 bases from J, with 12 bases in between. CDR1 SGHAT and CDR2 FQNNGV come from the germline V gene. CDR3 length: 14 residues. CDR3 nucleotides: TGTGCCAGCAGCATTAACCAGGGAAACACTGAAGCTTTCTTT. Translation: CASSINQGNTEAFF.

In this sample, this clonotype turned up once. The rearrangement joins TRBV20-1 to TRBJ1-2; 8 bases align to TRBD1. The CDR3 has 13 residues. Germline CDR1 DFQATT, CDR2 SNEGSKA (reference sequence). With V trimmed by 6 bases and J by 6 bases, 9 bases remained unmatched. The CDR3 protein is CSATGQGADGYTF. Written as DNA, the CDR3 is TGCAGTGCCACTGGACAGGGAGCGGATGGCTACACCTTC.

The chain recombines TRBV7-2 with TRBJ2-7; D may be TRBD1 or TRBD2 (5 bases each). The CDR3 is 14 residues long. Trimming removed 5 bases at V and 2 bases at J, with 13 bases between. From germline, CDR1 is SGHTA and CDR2 FQGNSA. In DNA, the CDR3 is TGTGCCAGCAGCCCCGGGACCATAACCTACGAGCAGTACTTC. Its translation is CASSPGTITYEQYF.

This clonotype was recorded only once. V gene TRBV15 combines with J gene TRBJ2-6, with D unresolved. V was cut by 0 bases and J by 0 bases, with 6 bases left in between. There are 16 residues in the CDR3. CDR1 LNHNV and CDR2 YYDKDF come from the germline V gene (reference sequence). The CDR3, as DNA: TGTGCCACCAGCAGAGATGGGCTCTCTGGGGCCAACGTCCTGACTTTC. This encodes CATSRDGLSGANVLTF. Using reference TRBV15 and TRBJ2-6 for the parts outside the CDR3, the full variable domain is DAMVIQNPRYQVTQFGKPVTLSCSQTLNHNVMYWYQQKSSQAPKLLFHYYDKDFNNEADTPDNFQSRRPNTSFCFLDIRSPGLGDTAMYLCATSRDGLSGANVLTFGAGSRLTVL.

This clonotype occurred a few times. One end of the junction fails to match germline, which may point to a read error. This CDR3 is CASSKLPTGSAYGYTF. The CDR3 nucleotides are TGTGCCAGCAGTAAACTCCCGACAGGGAGTGCCTATGGCTACACCTTC. The chain couples TRBV24-1 to TRBJ1-2; 7 bases align to TRBD1. The CDR3 is made up of 16 amino acids. Germline V gives CDR1 KGHDR, CDR2 SFDVKD.

Comments on this clonotype: Compared with germline, one end of the junction differs, possibly owing to a read error. The chain couples TRBV24-1 to TRBJ1-6; 9 nucleotides agree with TRBD1. The CDR3 runs to 17 residues. Germline loops: CDR1 KGHDR, CDR2 SFDVKD. The CDR3 here is CAASDSAPGQGNSPLHF. The CDR3 nucleotides are TGTGCCGCCAGTGATTCCGCACCGGGACAGGGAAATTCACCCCTCCACTTT.

With regard to this clonotype: A read error may be the cause here, since a much bigger clone is one base away. The genes are TRBV7-2 and TRBJ1-1; TRBD1 aligns across 11 bases. V lost 5 bases to trimming and J lost 5 bases; unmatched junction nucleotides: 7. The CDR3 extends over 15 amino acids. The V gene's germline CDR1 is SGHTA and CDR2 FQGNSA. The CDR3 bases are TGTGCCAGCAGCGAGACGAGGGACAGGGGGACTGAAGCTTTCTTT. This translates into CASSETRDRGTEAFF.

In regard to this clonotype: This may stem from a read error, because a much larger clone lies one nucleotide away. The chain recombines TRBV11-2 with TRBJ2-3; unclear D gene. CDR1 SGHAT and CDR2 FQNNGV come from the germline V gene. The CDR3 runs 14 residues. The ends were cut back, 5 bases at V and 5 bases at J, with 14 bases in the middle. CDR3 sequence reads: CASSPQLWRDTQYF. The DNA of the CDR3 is TGTGCCAGCAGCCCACAGTTGTGGAGAGATACGCAGTATTTT. Full variable domain (rest looked up from reference TRBV11-2 and TRBJ2-3): EAGVAQSPRYKIIEKRQSVAFWCNPISGHATLYWYQQILGQGPKLLIQFQNNGVVDDSQLPKDRFSAERLKGVDSTLKIQPAKLEDSAVYLCASSPQLWRDTQYFGPGTRLTVL.

This clonotype was seen more than once but under ten times. The CDR3 here is CSVVVTDANYGYTF. DNA for the CDR3: TGCAGCGTTGTGGTGACCGACGCTAACTATGGCTACACCTTC. This chain joins TRBV29-1 and TRBJ1-2; no clear D. Germline V gene lookup returns CDR1 SQVTM and CDR2 ANQGSEA. V was cut by 4 bases and J by 0 bases, with 12 bases left in between. The CDR3 length is 14 residues.

This clonotype showed up many times. This sequence joins TRBV20-1 and TRBJ2-5; D remains unclear. CDR1 is DFQATT and CDR2 is SNEGSKA in the germline V gene (reference sequence). The ends were cut back, 4 bases at V and 5 bases at J, with 8 bases in the middle. The CDR3 is made up of 11 amino acids. CDR3 nucleotides: TGCAGTGCTACCCGTGGGGAGACCCAGTACTTC. This translates into CSATRGETQYF.

This clonotype was recorded only once. The gene calls are TRBV7-9 and TRBJ2-5; D might be TRBD1 or TRBD2, each matching 6 bases. This CDR3 is built from 15 residues. V gave up 6 bases and J gave up 2 bases, with 16 bases separating them. The germline gives CDR1 SEHNR, CDR2 FQNEAQ (reference sequence). The CDR3 DNA reads as TGTGCCAGCAGTTACACAGGGACTTGGCAAGAGACCCAGTACTTC. Its translation: CASSYTGTWQETQYF.

This clonotype was observed a few times. The CDR3 protein is CASSATGSGANVLTF. The CDR3 nucleotides are TGTGCCAGCAGTGCAACAGGGTCTGGGGCCAACGTCCTGACTTTC. This rearrangement joins TRBV25-1 to TRBJ2-6; possibly TRBD1 for D (6 bases). V was cut by 4 bases and J by 1 base, with 8 bases left in between. The CDR3 has 15 residues. Germline CDR1 and CDR2: MGHDK and SYGVNS.

The chain joins TRBV7-6 to TRBJ2-5; 7 bases fit TRBD1. The CDR3 runs 14 residues. The germline V gene has CDR1 SGHVS and CDR2 FNYEAQ. V was pared by 5 bases and J by 5 bases, with 8 bases of the junction left unmatched. The CDR3 spells CASSSDREGETQYF. In nucleotides, the CDR3 is TGTGCCAGCAGCAGCGACAGGGAAGGTGAGACCCAGTACTTC.

The genes are TRBV25-1 and TRBJ1-1; 8 bases are a match to TRBD1. The germline V gene encodes CDR1 MGHDK and CDR2 SYGVNS. The V segment lost 3 bases and the J segment 4 bases; nucleotides outside the gene matches: 10. The CDR3 has 16 amino acids. CDR3 in DNA: TGTGCCAGCAGTGATCCGGCCAGGGGGCGGAGCACTGAAGCTTTCTTT. Its protein is CASSDPARGRSTEAFF.

This chain uses TRBV2 with TRBJ1-4; no clear D gene. This CDR3 comprises 15 residues. V was cut by 1 base and J by 4 bases, with 10 bases left in between. The germline CDR1 and CDR2 sequences are SNHLY and FYNNEI. The CDR3: CASSEERRLNEKLFF. CDR3 sequence (DNA): TGTGCCAGCAGTGAAGAGCGGAGACTTAATGAAAAACTGTTTTTT.

This clonotype was counted only a few times. The V call is TRBV6-6, the J call TRBJ1-1; TRBD1 aligns across 9 bases. V gave up 5 bases and J gave up 0 bases; unmatched junction bases: 7. Germline V gives CDR1 MNHNY, CDR2 SVGAGI (reference sequence). The CDR3 loop spans 16 amino acids. The CDR3 DNA is TGTGCCAGCAGTGCCTCCGGGACAGGGATGAACACTGAAGCTTTCTTT. Translated: CASSASGTGMNTEAFF.

The chain has TRBV5-4 and TRBJ2-5; 11 nucleotides line up with TRBD1. The CDR3 totals 15 residues. Losses at the gene ends were 4 bases for V and 4 bases for J; bases not matched to a gene: 6. Germline V gene lookup returns CDR1 SGHNT and CDR2 YYREEE (reference sequence). The chain's CDR3 is CASSSGTGGGETQYF. CDR3 bases: TGTGCCAGCAGCAGCGGGACAGGGGGAGGAGAGACCCAGTACTTC. The full variable domain, in which reference TRBV5-4 and TRBJ2-5 provide the parts outside the CDR3, is ETGVTQSPTHLIKTRGQQVTLRCSSQSGHNTVSWYQQALGQGPQFIFQYYREEENGRGNFPPRFSGLQFPNYSSELNVNALELDDSALYLCASSSGTGGGETQYFGPGTRLLVL.

V is TRBV20-1 and J is TRBJ2-7; no clear D gene. CDR1 is DFQATT, CDR2 SNEGSKA, per germline (reference sequence). The CDR3 sequence is 13 residues long. Trimming removed 3 bases from V and 3 bases from J, with 12 bases in between. CDR3 sequence reads: CSARGIANYEQYF. In nucleotides, the CDR3 is TGCAGTGCTAGGGGTATAGCAAACTACGAGCAGTACTTC.

V gene TRBV19 combines with J gene TRBJ1-5, with 7 bases fitting TRBD1. J lost 4 bases, V lost 6 bases, and 9 bases had no gene match. Germline V lookup: CDR1 LNHDA, CDR2 SQIVND (reference sequence). There are 15 residues in the CDR3. CDR3 region: CASRITPGGNQPQHF. CDR3 coding DNA: TGTGCCAGTAGGATCACCCCAGGGGGGAATCAGCCCCAGCATTTT.

In the case of this clonotype: A much bigger clone sits one base away, suggesting this may be a read error. The chain recombines TRBV2 with TRBJ1-1; 8 bases match TRBD1. CDR3 length: 15 residues. Per the germline V gene, CDR1 is SNHLY and CDR2 is FYNNEI. The DNA of the CDR3 is TGTGCCAGCAGGGACCGGACAGGGCGGGACACTGAAGCTCTCTTT. Its translation is CASRDRTGRDTEALF.

This chain joins TRBV7-8 and TRBJ1-4; TRBD1 aligns across 8 bases. The germline V gene has CDR1 SGHVS and CDR2 FQNEAQ. This CDR3 region has 15 residues. Germline trimming cut 6 bases from V and 7 bases from J; bases unmatched to any gene: 10. The CDR3 sequence is CASSFTGGQGEKLFF. The CDR3 DNA sequence: TGTGCCAGCAGTTTTACAGGGGGTCAAGGTGAAAAACTGTTTTTT.

This sequence joins TRBV11-1 and TRBJ1-1; D is unresolved. Looked up from germline, CDR1 is SGHAT and CDR2 is FQDESV (reference sequence). The CDR3 spans 13 residues. V shed 6 bases and J shed 3 bases, with 11 bases lying between them. The CDR3 sequence: CASSATTDTEAFF. The CDR3 DNA reads TGTGCCAGCAGTGCTACGACTGACACTGAAGCTTTCTTT.

The chain is built from TRBV13 and TRBJ1-2, with 7 positions matching TRBD1. The CDR3 consists of 16 residues. Germline V gene sequence: CDR1 PRHDT, CDR2 FYEKMQ (reference sequence). The trim removed 3 bases at V and 4 bases at J, leaving 11 bases unmatched. CDR3 DNA sequence: TGTGCCAGCAGCTTCATACGGGACAGAATTCTCTATGGCTACACCTTC. Amino acid sequence: CASSFIRDRILYGYTF.

This chain joins TRBV19 and TRBJ1-1; D perhaps matches TRBD1 (6 bases). CDR3 length: 13 residues. Per germline, CDR1 LNHDA and CDR2 SQIVND (reference sequence). Trimming stripped 5 bases from V and 6 bases from J, with 13 bases between. In nucleotides, the CDR3 is TGTGCCAGTAGTCCCCGACAGGCCGCTGAAGCTTTCTTT. It yields the protein CASSPRQAAEAFF. The whole variable domain, filled in from reference TRBV19 and TRBJ1-1, reads DGGITQSPKYLFRKEGQNVTLSCEQNLNHDAMYWYRQDPGQGLRLIYYSQIVNDFQKGDIAEGYSVSREKKESFPLTVTSAQKNPTAFYLCASSPRQAAEAFFGQGTRLTVV.